The 17 T cell receptor beta chains below come from one sample, sequenced in a study of blood T cell repertoires in COVID-19. Assay used: immunoSEQ multiplex PCR; TCRdb lists only in-frame clones, some missing. Of 100,000 to 150,000 clones listed, around nine tenths are singletons. The sequenced sample consisted of peripheral blood. The receptors stem from a man in his 60s with COVID-19, enrolled during active disease.

The rearrangement joins TRBV29-1 to TRBJ2-1, with 14 bases matching TRBD2. The CDR3 has 21 residues. CDR1 is SQVTM and CDR2 is ANQGSEA in the germline V gene. V trimming: 0 bases; J trimming: 1 base; junction bases outside the gene matches: 14. The CDR3 protein is CSVEDWAGLAGVEESYNEQFF. The CDR3 nucleotides are TGCAGCGTTGAAGATTGGGCGGGACTAGCGGGAGTTGAGGAGTCCTACAATGAGCAGTTCTTC.

The chain joins TRBV5-1 to TRBJ1-1, with TRBD1 matching 7 bases. CDR1 is SGHRS and CDR2 is YFSETQ in the germline V gene. This CDR3 spans 15 amino acids. J lost 0 bases, V lost 5 bases, and 7 bases had no gene match. The CDR3 DNA reads as TGCGCCAGCAGTGCGGTTACAGGGGTGAACACTGAAGCTTTCTTT. This codes for CASSAVTGVNTEAFF.

This rearrangement joins TRBV3-1 (or the pseudogene TRBV3-2) to TRBJ1-2; D call uncertain. CDR1 LGHDT and CDR2 YNNKEL come from the germline V gene (reference sequence). The CDR3 length is 13 residues. V was shortened by 0 bases and J by 4 bases, with 6 bases between the two germline ends. The CDR3, as DNA: TGTGCCAGCAGCCAAGACGAGGCCTATGGCTACACCTTC. This gives the protein CASSQDEAYGYTF.

This sequence joins TRBV24-1 and TRBJ2-1, with TRBD2 matching over 9 bases. With 9 bases clipped from V and 1 base from J, the junction kept 9 bases outside the gene matches. The germline CDR1 and CDR2 sequences are KGHDR and SFDVKD. CDR3 length: 16 amino acids. The CDR3 loop is CATAAGLAPSYNEQFF. The CDR3 coding sequence is TGTGCCACCGCCGCCGGACTAGCGCCTTCCTACAATGAGCAGTTCTTC.

V and J are TRBV2 and TRBJ2-2, with D perhaps matching TRBD1 (5 bases). The germline V gene encodes CDR1 SNHLY and CDR2 FYNNEI. The CDR3 contains 15 residues. V was cut by 4 bases and J by 3 bases, with 12 bases left in between. In DNA form, the CDR3 reads TGTGCCAGCAGTGTGCGGCAGGGCTACACCGGGGAGCTGTTTTTT. Protein sequence: CASSVRQGYTGELFF.

On this clone: The sample holds other DNA sequences that translate to the same CDR3. V and J are TRBV7-2 and TRBJ2-3; 10 bases agree with TRBD2. CDR3 size: 15 residues. Germline trimming cut 4 bases from V and 3 bases from J; bases unmatched to any gene: 4. The V gene's germline CDR1 is SGHTA and CDR2 FQGNSA. CDR3 sequence (DNA): TGTGCCAGCAGCTCCCTAGCGGGAGTAACAGATACGCAGTATTTT. Its translation is CASSSLAGVTDTQYF.

The chain couples TRBV29-1 to TRBJ2-5; TRBD1 aligns across 7 bases. Germline V gene sequence: CDR1 SQVTM, CDR2 ANQGSEA. The V segment lost 6 bases and the J segment 0 bases; nucleotides outside the gene matches: 7. CDR3 length: 14 residues. As DNA, the CDR3 is TGCAGCGTCGCATCACAGGGGAACCAAGAGACCCAGTACTTC. Protein sequence: CSVASQGNQETQYF. Based on the CDR3 plus reference TRBV29-1 and TRBJ2-5, the full variable domain is SAVISQKPSRDICQRGTSLTIQCQVDSQVTMMFWYRQQPGQSLTLIATANQGSEATYESGFVIDKFPISRPNLTFSTLTVSNMSPEDSSIYLCSVASQGNQETQYFGPGTRLLVL.

The gene calls are TRBV11-2 and TRBJ2-1; D unresolved. The CDR3 is made up of 13 amino acids. The V gene's germline CDR1 is SGHAT and CDR2 FQNNGV. Trimming removed 3 bases at V and 9 bases at J, with 12 bases between. The CDR3 coding sequence is TGTGCCAGCAGCTTTTTAGTAGAGTCTGAGCAGTTCTTC. This sequence encodes CASSFLVESEQFF.

The rearrangement links TRBV25-1 to TRBJ1-6; D possibly corresponds to TRBD1 (6 bases). The V end lost 0 bases, the J end lost 6 bases, and 6 bases lay between the germline ends. The CDR3 consists of 14 residues. In germline, CDR1 is MGHDK, CDR2 SYGVNS. The CDR3 spells CASSEYRGNSPLHF. DNA for the CDR3: TGTGCCAGCAGTGAATACAGGGGTAATTCACCCCTCCACTTT.

This sequence joins TRBV19 and TRBJ1-4; 9 bases align to TRBD1. V shed 0 bases and J 10 bases; nucleotides not matched to a gene: 6. This CDR3 has 15 residues. In germline, CDR1 is LNHDA, CDR2 SQIVND (reference sequence). The CDR3 spells CASSIDGTGLLKLFF. In DNA, the CDR3 is TGTGCCAGTAGTATAGACGGGACAGGGCTTCTAAAACTGTTTTTT.

The J gene is TRBJ2-7, the V gene TRBV28; D is uncertain. Germline CDR1 and CDR2: MDHEN and SYDVKM. This CDR3 is 14 amino acids long. Trimming stripped 7 bases from V and 1 base from J, with 14 bases between. The CDR3 sequence is CASIPPGFSYEQYF. In DNA, the CDR3 is TGTGCCAGCATTCCTCCCGGGTTTTCCTACGAGCAGTACTTC.

The count of this clone is one. The V gene is TRBV28, the J gene TRBJ1-5; 10 nucleotides align to TRBD1. This CDR3 has 14 residues. The V gene's germline CDR1 is MDHEN and CDR2 SYDVKM. V lost 5 bases, J lost 5 bases, and 3 bases stayed unmatched. The CDR3 DNA reads TGTGCCAGCAGTCTCGACAGGGGGCATCAGCCCCAGCATTTT. It yields the protein CASSLDRGHQPQHF.

The chain recombines TRBV7-9 with TRBJ2-1; 14 nucleotides agree with TRBD2. The germline gives CDR1 SEHNR, CDR2 FQNEAQ (reference sequence). V lost 5 bases, J lost 9 bases, and 9 bases stayed unmatched. CDR3 size: 16 residues. CDR3 loop: CASSGGLAGVNVEQFF. In DNA form, the CDR3 reads TGTGCCAGCAGCGGGGGACTAGCGGGAGTTAACGTTGAGCAGTTCTTC.

Only one count was recorded for this clone. This rearrangement joins TRBV13 to TRBJ2-5; possibly TRBD1 for D (6 bases). Trimming pared 5 bases from V and 0 bases from J, leaving 10 bases between. CDR3 length: 14 residues. CDR1 is PRHDT, CDR2 FYEKMQ, per germline (reference sequence). DNA of the CDR3: TGTGCCAGCAGCCAGCAGGGGTACCAAGAGACCCAGTACTTC. It translates to CASSQQGYQETQYF.

There are a few counts of this clone. The chain joins TRBV10-3 to TRBJ1-1, with D unresolved. Trimming removed 4 bases at V and 5 bases at J, with 14 bases between. This CDR3 region has 14 residues. Germline V gene lookup returns CDR1 ENHRY and CDR2 SYGVKD. Here the CDR3 DNA reads TGTGCCATCAGTGTGGACTCCTTAGGAACTGAAGCTTTCTTT. Its protein product is CAISVDSLGTEAFF.

The chain carries TRBV6-4 and TRBJ1-2; no clear D. Germline CDR1 is MRHNA and CDR2 is SNTAGT. The V gene lost 0 bases and the J gene lost 1 base, with 9 bases spanning the gap. The CDR3 is made up of 15 amino acids. The CDR3 DNA sequence: TGTGCCAGCAGTGACTCGAGGCAGTTTAACTATGGCTACACCTTC. Residues: CASSDSRQFNYGYTF.

This chain uses TRBV7-8 with TRBJ2-5; 14 bases line up with TRBD2. The CDR3 runs to 17 residues. Trimming cost V 0 bases and J 2 bases; bases outside gene matches: 2. The germline CDR1 and CDR2 sequences are SGHVS and FQNEAQ. The CDR3 DNA reads TGTGCCAGCAGCTTAGCCGGACTAGCGGGAGGACAAGAGACCCAGTACTTC. Protein sequence: CASSLAGLAGGQETQYF.